These 18 T cell receptor beta chains came from one sample sequenced in a study of T-cell reconstitution after alpha-beta-depleted transplantation in children. Unique molecular identifiers were used to barcode this TCRbeta library. TCRdb itself ran the PCR reads through MiXCR, one entry per CDR3 protein. Found here are approximately 520,000 distinct CDR3 sequences, approximately 29% of them singletons; the top ten hold roughly 2.5%. The sequenced sample was PBMCs from the stem cell graft donor, obtained from the stem cell graft. These receptors were taken from a human donor who donated a stem cell graft to a child with aplastic anemia.

This clonotype has a handful of counts. The chain joins TRBV18 to TRBJ1-2; 11 positions match TRBD1. CDR3 length: 16 residues. The V gene end was trimmed by 4 bases and the J gene end by 3 bases; junction bases not matched to a gene: 7. Looked up from germline, CDR1 is KGHSH and CDR2 is LQKENI. CDR3 region: CASSRLGQGADYGYTF. For the CDR3, the DNA is TGTGCCAGCTCACGCCTAGGACAGGGGGCGGACTATGGCTACACCTTC.

The table lists this clonotype with a few counts. The rearrangement links TRBV20-1 to TRBJ2-5; D is perhaps TRBD1 or TRBD2 (6 bases each). Germline CDR1 is DFQATT and CDR2 is SNEGSKA (reference sequence). This CDR3 spans 11 amino acids. V was trimmed by 7 bases and J by 5 bases, leaving 11 bases between them. The CDR3 sequence: CSVGGGETQYF. The DNA of the CDR3 is TGCAGTGTCGGGGGCGGGGAGACCCAGTACTTC.

This clonotype was detected a few times. The chain recombines TRBV18 with TRBJ2-7, with D possibly TRBD1 on 5 matching bases. Germline CDR1 reads KGHSH; CDR2 reads LQKENI. Deletions cut 2 bases from V and 0 bases from J, with 20 bases between. This CDR3 comprises 18 residues. The CDR3 DNA is TGTGCCAGCTCACCAAGGGCCTTAAGGGGTTATACCTCCTACGAGCAGTACGTC. Protein product: CASSPRALRGYTSYEQYV.

V usage is TRBV20-1 and J usage is TRBJ1-5, with D hard to call. V dropped 3 bases and J dropped 5 bases, with 14 bases sitting between them. The CDR3 is made up of 14 amino acids. The germline gives CDR1 DFQATT, CDR2 SNEGSKA (reference sequence). DNA of the CDR3: TGCAGTGCTAGGCTCTACGAAGAGGATCAGCCCCAGCATTTT. Encoded protein: CSARLYEEDQPQHF.

This rearrangement joins TRBV4-3 to TRBJ1-1; D is unclear. The germline CDR1 and CDR2 sequences are LGHNA and YSLEER. The length of the CDR3 is 16 residues. V lost 0 bases, J lost 0 bases, and 11 bases lay in between. CDR3 protein: CASSQERNNLNTEAFF. The CDR3 nucleotides read TGCGCCAGCAGCCAAGAGAGGAACAACCTGAACACTGAAGCTTTCTTT.

This chain joins TRBV18 and TRBJ2-7, with D perhaps assigned TRBD1 or TRBD2 (5 bases each). Looked up from germline, CDR1 is KGHSH and CDR2 is LQKENI. Trimming pared 6 bases from V and 0 bases from J, leaving 12 bases between. CDR3 length: 14 amino acids. The chain's CDR3 is CASSPSGTSYEQYF. The CDR3 nucleotides are TGTGCCAGCTCCCCCTCAGGGACCTCCTACGAGCAGTACTTC.

The rearrangement joins TRBV4-1 to TRBJ1-6; weak D call: TRBD1 (6 bases). V lost 3 bases and J 6 bases, leaving 9 bases between the germline ends. The CDR3 sequence is 14 residues long. Germline V gives CDR1 MGHRA, CDR2 YSYEKL. The CDR3 region has the DNA TGCGCCAGCAGCCATGAGGGGGTTAATTCACCCCTCCACTTT. This sequence encodes CASSHEGVNSPLHF.

The genes are TRBV18 and TRBJ1-3, with D hard to call. This CDR3 region has 13 residues. CDR1 is KGHSH, CDR2 LQKENI, per germline. Between the trimmed V and J ends, which lost 2 bases and 9 bases, there was a span of 11 bases. This chain's CDR3 is CASSPGRDSTIYF. Here the CDR3 DNA reads TGTGCCAGCTCACCAGGGCGGGATTCCACCATATATTTT.

This clonotype was seen a handful of times. V is TRBV24-1 and J is TRBJ2-5; maybe TRBD2 (6 bases). The CDR3 loop spans 15 amino acids. V gave up 3 bases and J gave up 7 bases, with 17 bases separating them. Germline loops: CDR1 KGHDR, CDR2 SFDVKD. CDR3 DNA sequence: TGTGCCACCAGTGATCCCAAAGGGGCGGAGGGGACCCAGTACTTC. Residues: CATSDPKGAEGTQYF.

V and J are TRBV7-9 and TRBJ1-1; D is ambiguous. Germline values: CDR1 SEHNR, CDR2 FQNEAQ (reference sequence). This CDR3 is built from 13 residues. V lost 5 bases to trimming and J lost 7 bases, with 14 bases between them. The CDR3 DNA follows: TGTGCCAGCAGCCTCGCGGGAACCTATGAAGCTTTCTTT. Its protein is CASSLAGTYEAFF.

A few counts support this clonotype. DNA of the CDR3: TGTGCCAGCAGGCGGGACACTTATGAAGCTTTCTTT. It specifies CASRRDTYEAFF. V and J are TRBV6-5 and TRBJ1-1; possible D gene TRBD1, 6 bases. The V and J ends lost 6 bases and 7 bases respectively, with 12 bases between them. This CDR3 region has 12 residues. Germline V CDR1 and CDR2: MNHEY, SVGAGI.

This clonotype was counted at least ten times. This chain connects TRBV12-3 or TRBV12-4 to TRBJ2-2; a possible D gene is TRBD2 (6 bases). The CDR3 is 13 residues long. V lost 6 bases and J lost 4, with 9 bases in between. The CDR3 DNA sequence: TGTGCCAGCAGCTTGGGGGGCACCGGGGAGCTGTTTTTT. Translation: CASSLGGTGELFF.

The chain links TRBV12-3 or TRBV12-4 to TRBJ2-7; 8 bases fit TRBD2. With 5 bases clipped from V and 11 bases from J, the junction kept 8 bases outside the gene matches. CDR3 length: 12 residues. The CDR3 region is CASSTHGGEEYF. The CDR3 region has the DNA TGTGCCAGCAGTACCCACGGGGGGGAGGAGTACTTC.

The table lists this clonotype with many counts. The chain couples TRBV20-1 to TRBJ2-3; D gene ambiguous. The CDR3 runs to 12 residues. V was cut by 0 bases and J by 3 bases, with 4 bases left in between. The V gene's germline CDR1 is DFQATT and CDR2 SNEGSKA (reference sequence). The DNA of the CDR3 is TGCAGTGCTAGAGATCCGACAGATACGCAGTATTTT. It specifies CSARDPTDTQYF.

This clonotype came up a few times. This chain connects TRBV20-1 to TRBJ1-2, with 11 bases that match TRBD1. Germline V gives CDR1 DFQATT, CDR2 SNEGSKA (reference sequence). This CDR3 is 14 amino acids long. Trimming took 4 bases from V and 8 from J; bases not matched to a gene: 9. The CDR3 here is CSATSEDRGPGYTF. The CDR3 region has the DNA TGCAGTGCTACCAGCGAGGACAGGGGGCCCGGCTACACCTTC.

The chain recombines TRBV7-2 with TRBJ2-7, with TRBD1 identical over 9 bases. CDR3 length equals 14 residues. V dropped 3 bases and J dropped 3; count of bases not matched to a gene: 3. The V gene's germline CDR1 is SGHTA and CDR2 FQGNSA. The CDR3 DNA reads TGTGCCAGCAGCTTGGGACAGGGTTACTACGAGCAGTACTTC. As protein: CASSLGQGYYEQYF.

V usage is TRBV29-1 and J usage is TRBJ2-2, with 9 bases identical to TRBD1. Germline CDR1 and CDR2: SQVTM and ANQGSEA. Trimming removed 6 bases from V and 1 base from J; junction bases left unmatched: 3. This CDR3 has 14 amino acids. CDR3 protein: CSVKGQGNTGELFF. The CDR3 DNA sequence: TGCAGCGTGAAGGGACAGGGGAACACCGGGGAGCTGTTTTTT.

The chain employs TRBV20-1 and TRBJ2-1, with a possible D match to TRBD1 (6 bases). V gave up 5 bases and J gave up 3 bases, with 8 bases separating them. The CDR3 covers 12 residues. From germline, CDR1 is DFQATT and CDR2 SNEGSKA (reference sequence). The DNA of the CDR3 is TGCAGTGCTCGACAGGACTACAATGAGCAGTTCTTC. Translating gives CSARQDYNEQFF.